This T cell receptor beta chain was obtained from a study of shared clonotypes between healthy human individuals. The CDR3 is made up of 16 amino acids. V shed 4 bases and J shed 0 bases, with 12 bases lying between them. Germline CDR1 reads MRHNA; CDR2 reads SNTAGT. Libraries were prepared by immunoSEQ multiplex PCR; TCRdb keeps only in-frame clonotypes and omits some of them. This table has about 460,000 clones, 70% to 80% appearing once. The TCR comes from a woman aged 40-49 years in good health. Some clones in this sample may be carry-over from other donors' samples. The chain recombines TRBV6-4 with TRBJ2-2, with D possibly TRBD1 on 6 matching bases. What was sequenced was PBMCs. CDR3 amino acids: CASSGGTTTNTGELFF. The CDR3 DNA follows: TGTGCCAGCAGTGGGGGGACAACTACGAACACCGGGGAGCTGTTTTTT.